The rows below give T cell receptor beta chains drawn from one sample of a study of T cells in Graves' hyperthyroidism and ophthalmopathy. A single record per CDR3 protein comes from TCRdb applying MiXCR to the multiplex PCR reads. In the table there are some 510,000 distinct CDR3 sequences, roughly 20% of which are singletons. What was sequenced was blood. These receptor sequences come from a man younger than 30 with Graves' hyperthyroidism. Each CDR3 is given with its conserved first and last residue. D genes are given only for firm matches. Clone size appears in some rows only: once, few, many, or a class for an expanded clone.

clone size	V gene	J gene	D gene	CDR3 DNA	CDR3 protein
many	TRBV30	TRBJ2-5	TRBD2	TGTGCCTGGACCCGAGGACTAGCCGGGGAGACCCAGTACTTC	CAWTRGLAGETQYF
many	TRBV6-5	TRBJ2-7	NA	TGTGCCAGCAGTTCCCTCCAGGGGTATTACGAGCAGTACTTC	CASSSLQGYYEQYF
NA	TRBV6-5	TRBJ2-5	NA	TGTGCCAGCAGTTCCAGACCGGGGGCCAGGGAGACCCAGTACTTC	CASSSRPGARETQYF
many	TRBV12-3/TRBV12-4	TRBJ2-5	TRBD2	TGTGCCAGCAGTTTAAACGGGGGAGGGGAAGAGACCCAGTACTTC	CASSLNGGGEETQYF
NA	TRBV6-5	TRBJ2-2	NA	TGTGCCAGCAGTCACTACAGGGTAGGCGGCACCGGGGAGCTGTTTTTT	CASSHYRVGGTGELFF
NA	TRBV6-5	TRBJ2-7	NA	TGTGCCAGCAGTTACGAAGAGGGTTACGAGCAGTACTTC	CASSYEEGYEQYF
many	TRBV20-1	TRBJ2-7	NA	TGCAGTGCTCACGCCGACGAGCAGTACTTC	CSAHADEQYF
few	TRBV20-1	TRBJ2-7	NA	TGCAGTGCTAATCCCATATCCGGGGTCTCCTACGAGCAGTACTTC	CSANPISGVSYEQYF
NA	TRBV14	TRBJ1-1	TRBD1	TGTGCCAGCAGCCTAGACAGGGTGCGAGTGAACACTGAAGCTTGCTTT	CASSLDRVRVNTEACF
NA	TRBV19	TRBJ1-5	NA	TGTGCCAGTAGTTCCACGGGGGGCGATCATCCCCAGCATTTT	CASSSTGGDHPQHF
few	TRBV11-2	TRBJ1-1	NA	TGTGCCAGCAGCGGCATCCGGGGGTTAACTGAAGCTTTCTTT	CASSGIRGLTEAFF
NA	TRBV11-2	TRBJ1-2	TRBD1	TGTGCCAGCAGCCCGGACAGGGAGGGAGGCTACACCTTC	CASSPDREGGYTF
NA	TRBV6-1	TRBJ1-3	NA	TGTGCCAGCAGTGCCGACAGGTTCGTCTACACCATATATTTT	CASSADRFVYTIYF
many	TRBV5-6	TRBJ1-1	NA	TGTGCCAGCAGTCAATTTAGTCGCAGTGAAGCTTTCTTT	CASSQFSRSEAFF
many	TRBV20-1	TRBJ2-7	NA	TGCAGTGCTAGAGATCAGGAGAGACCGAACTACGAGCAGTACTTC	CSARDQERPNYEQYF
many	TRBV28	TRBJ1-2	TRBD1	TGTGCCAGCAGTGATCCGGGACAGGGCCCGGTGATTGGCTACACCTTC	CASSDPGQGPVIGYTF
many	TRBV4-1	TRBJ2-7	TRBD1	TGCGCCAGCAGCTTCCTGGGACAGGGAGGCTACGAGCAGTACTTC	CASSFLGQGGYEQYF
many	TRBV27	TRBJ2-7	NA	TGTGCCAGCAGCGTACAGGGACCCCTTTCCTACGAGCAGTACTTC	CASSVQGPLSYEQYF
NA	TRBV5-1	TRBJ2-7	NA	TGCGCCAGCAGCTTGGTATACTCCTACGAGCAGTACTTC	CASSLVYSYEQYF
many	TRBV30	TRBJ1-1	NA	TGTGCCTGGAGTGCGACAAATTCGAACACTGAAGCTTTCTTT	CAWSATNSNTEAFF
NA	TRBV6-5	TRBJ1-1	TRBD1	TGTGCCAGCAGTTACGCCGGGACAGGGCGGACTGAAGCTTTCTTT	CASSYAGTGRTEAFF
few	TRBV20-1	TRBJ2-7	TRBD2	TGCAGTGCTTCAGTCGGGACTAGCGGGGATTACGAGCAGTACTTC	CSASVGTSGDYEQYF
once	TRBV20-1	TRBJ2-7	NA	TGCAGTGCTAGAGATTCGCGACTTGGGGACCACGAGCAGTACTTC	CSARDSRLGDHEQYF
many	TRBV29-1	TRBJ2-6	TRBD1	TGCAGCGTCGCCTATCCAGGGGGAGCTAGGGATTCTGGGGCCAACGTCCTGACTTTC	CSVAYPGGARDSGANVLTF
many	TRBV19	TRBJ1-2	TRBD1	TGTGCCAGTAGCTCTGACAGGGGGAGAAACGGCTACACCTTC	CASSSDRGRNGYTF
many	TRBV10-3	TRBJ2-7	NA	TGTGCCATCAGTGATGCAGGTTTCTCCTACGAGCAGTACTTC	CAISDAGFSYEQYF
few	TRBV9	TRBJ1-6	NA	TGTGCCAGCAGCTTAAGGGTAGCGAATTCACCCCTCCACTTT	CASSLRVANSPLHF
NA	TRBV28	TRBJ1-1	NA	TGTGCCAGCAGGGACCCCGGAAGCGGGAACACTGAAGCTTTCTTT	CASRDPGSGNTEAFF
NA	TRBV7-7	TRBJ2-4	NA	TGTGCTAGCAGCACTCGACGGGCCGGAAACATTCAGTACTTC	CASSTRRAGNIQYF
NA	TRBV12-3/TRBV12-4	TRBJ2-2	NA	TGTGCCAGCAGTCGAAATATGGGCACCGGGGAGCTGTTTTTT	CASSRNMGTGELFF
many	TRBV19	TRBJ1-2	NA	TGTGCCAGTAGTCCAGGGATATATGGCTACACCTTC	CASSPGIYGYTF
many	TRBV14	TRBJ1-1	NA	TGTGCCAGCAGCCAAGTTAGTGGCGACGACACTGAAGCTTTCTTT	CASSQVSGDDTEAFF
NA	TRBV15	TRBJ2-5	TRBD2	TGTGCCACCAGCAGAGGGACTAGCGGGGGCCTGGGGGCCCAGTACTTC	CATSRGTSGGLGAQYF
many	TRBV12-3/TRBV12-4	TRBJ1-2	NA	TGTGCCAGCAGCTCAGACATTTTTACGTATGGCTACACCTTC	CASSSDIFTYGYTF
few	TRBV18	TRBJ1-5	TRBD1	TGTGCCAGCTCACCACGTCCCGGGACAGGGGATCAGCCCCAGCATTTT	CASSPRPGTGDQPQHF
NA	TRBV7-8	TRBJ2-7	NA	TGTGCCAGCAGCCCACGGTCGCTGACTCCCTACGAGCAGTACTTC	CASSPRSLTPYEQYF
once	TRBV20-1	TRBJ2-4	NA	TGCAGCGGGGGACAAGCCAAAAACATTCAGTACTTC	CSGGQAKNIQYF
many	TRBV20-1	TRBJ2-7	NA	TGCAGTGCTAAAAGGGGTCCCTACGAGCAGTACTTC	CSAKRGPYEQYF
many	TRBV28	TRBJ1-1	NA	TGTGCCAGCAGTCAATCCGCGGGGACTGGCACTGAAGCTTTCTTT	CASSQSAGTGTEAFF
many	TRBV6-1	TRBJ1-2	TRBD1	TGTGCCAGCAGTGAAGCGGGCGGGACAGGGTGGAAAGATGGCTACACCTTC	CASSEAGGTGWKDGYTF